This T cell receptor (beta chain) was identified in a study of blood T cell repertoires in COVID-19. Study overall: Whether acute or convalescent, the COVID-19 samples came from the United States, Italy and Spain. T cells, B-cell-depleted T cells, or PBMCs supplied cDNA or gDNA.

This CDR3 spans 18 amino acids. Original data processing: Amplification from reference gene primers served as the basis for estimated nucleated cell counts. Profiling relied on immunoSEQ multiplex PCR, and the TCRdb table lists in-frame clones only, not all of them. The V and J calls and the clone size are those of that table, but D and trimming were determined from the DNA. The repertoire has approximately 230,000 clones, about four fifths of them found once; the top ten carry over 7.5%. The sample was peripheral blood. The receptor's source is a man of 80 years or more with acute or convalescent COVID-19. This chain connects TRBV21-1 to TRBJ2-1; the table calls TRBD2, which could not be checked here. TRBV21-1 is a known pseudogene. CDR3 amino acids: CASSKEASGTTTYNEQFF. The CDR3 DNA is TGTGCCAGCAGCAAAGAAGCGAGCGGAACTACGACCTACAATGAGCAGTTCTTC.